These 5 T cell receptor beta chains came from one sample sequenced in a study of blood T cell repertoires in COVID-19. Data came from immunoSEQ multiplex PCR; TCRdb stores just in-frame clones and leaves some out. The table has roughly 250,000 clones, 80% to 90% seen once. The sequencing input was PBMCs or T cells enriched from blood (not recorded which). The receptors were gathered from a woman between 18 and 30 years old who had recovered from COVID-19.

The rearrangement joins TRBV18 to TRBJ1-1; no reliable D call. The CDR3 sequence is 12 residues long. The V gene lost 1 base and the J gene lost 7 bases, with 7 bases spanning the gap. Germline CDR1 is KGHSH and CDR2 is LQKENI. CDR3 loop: CASSPRANEAFF. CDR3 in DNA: TGTGCCAGCTCACCACGGGCGAATGAAGCTTTCTTT.

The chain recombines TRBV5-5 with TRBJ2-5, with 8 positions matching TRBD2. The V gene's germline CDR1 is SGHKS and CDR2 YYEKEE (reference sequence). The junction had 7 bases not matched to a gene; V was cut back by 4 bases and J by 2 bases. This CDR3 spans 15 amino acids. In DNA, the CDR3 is TGTGCCAGCAGCGGCCCCGGGACTAGGCAAGAGACCCAGTACTTC. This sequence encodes CASSGPGTRQETQYF.

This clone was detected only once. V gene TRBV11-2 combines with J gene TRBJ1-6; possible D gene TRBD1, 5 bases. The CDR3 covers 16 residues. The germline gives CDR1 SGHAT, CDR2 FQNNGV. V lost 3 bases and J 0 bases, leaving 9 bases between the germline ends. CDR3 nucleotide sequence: TGTGCCAGCAGCTTTGGGGGGAGCTCCTATAATTCACCCCTCCACTTT. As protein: CASSFGGSSYNSPLHF. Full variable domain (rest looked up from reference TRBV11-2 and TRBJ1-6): EAGVAQSPRYKIIEKRQSVAFWCNPISGHATLYWYQQILGQGPKLLIQFQNNGVVDDSQLPKDRFSAERLKGVDSTLKIQPAKLEDSAVYLCASSFGGSSYNSPLHFGNGTRLTVT.

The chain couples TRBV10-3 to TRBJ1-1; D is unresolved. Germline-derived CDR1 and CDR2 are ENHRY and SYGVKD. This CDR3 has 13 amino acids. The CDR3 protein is CGAGLGMNTEAFF. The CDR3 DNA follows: TGTGGCGCGGGGTTGGGCATGAACACTGAAGCTTTCTTT.

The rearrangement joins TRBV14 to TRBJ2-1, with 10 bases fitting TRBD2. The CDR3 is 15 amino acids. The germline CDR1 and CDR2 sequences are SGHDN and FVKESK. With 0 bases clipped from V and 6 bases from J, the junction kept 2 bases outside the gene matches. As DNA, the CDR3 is TGTGCCAGCAGCCAAGATGAGCGGGGGGGCAATGAGCAGTTCTTC. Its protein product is CASSQDERGGNEQFF.